The 8 T cell receptor beta chains listed next were all sequenced from one sample in a study of T cells in Graves' hyperthyroidism and ophthalmopathy. The source material, RNA transcripts, was used to amplify TCR beta CDR3 regions. Initially, a first-round RT-PCR of the TCR CDR3 employed the HTBI primer set. One entry per CDR3 protein results from TCRdb running MiXCR on the multiplex PCR reads. The sample contains fewer than 300,000 distinct CDR3 sequences, 12% to 15% of which appear only once. Sequences were obtained from blood. The source of these receptors is a woman in her forties or fifties with Graves' hyperthyroidism that later progressed to Graves' ophthalmopathy.

This clonotype was picked up many times. The gene calls are TRBV20-1 and TRBJ2-5, with 9 bases lining up with TRBD2. The germline CDR1 and CDR2 sequences are DFQATT and SNEGSKA (reference sequence). With 0 bases clipped from V and 5 bases from J, the junction kept 4 bases outside the gene matches. The CDR3 runs 14 residues. The CDR3 bases are TGCAGTGCTAGAGATGCGGGAGGGGACGAGACCCAGTACTTC. This sequence encodes CSARDAGGDETQYF.

In this sample, this clonotype turned up many times. The chain couples TRBV6-1 to TRBJ2-7; D not resolved. With 5 bases removed from V and 2 bases from J, the gap between germline ends came to 7 bases. The germline gives CDR1 MNHNS, CDR2 SASEGT. The CDR3 contains 12 residues. The CDR3 sequence is CASSYSAYEQYF. The CDR3 nucleotides are TGTGCCAGCAGTTACAGCGCCTACGAGCAGTACTTC.

This clonotype was picked up many times. The J gene is TRBJ2-7, the V gene TRBV3-1, with a tentative D call TRBD2 (6 bases). Germline loops: CDR1 LGHDT, CDR2 YNNKEL (reference sequence). The CDR3 runs to 14 residues. V lost 3 bases, J lost 1 base, and 10 bases lay in between. CDR3 sequence (DNA): TGTGCCAGCAGCCACGGGACTGCTTCCTACGAGCAGTACTTC. As protein: CASSHGTASYEQYF.

This clonotype was observed at least ten times. V and J are TRBV10-3 and TRBJ2-4; D not resolved. The ends were cut back, 10 bases at V and 5 bases at J, with 12 bases in the middle. The CDR3 consists of 12 residues. CDR1 and CDR2 (germline): ENHRY, SYGVKD. In DNA, the CDR3 is TGTGCCACCCAGGACGGAGAAAACATTCAGTACTTC. Translation gives CATQDGENIQYF.

The V gene is TRBV2, the J gene TRBJ1-1; 9 bases agree with TRBD1. After removal of 8 bases from V and 0 bases from J, the junction contained 4 bases not matched to a gene. Looked up from germline, CDR1 is SNHLY and CDR2 is FYNNEI. The CDR3 spans 14 residues. CDR3 coding DNA: TGTGCCAGCGCCGGGACAGGGATGAACACTGAAGCTTTCTTT. This translates into CASAGTGMNTEAFF.

This clonotype was recorded many times. The chain couples TRBV11-3 to TRBJ2-7; D remains ambiguous. Trimming took 6 bases from V and 5 from J, leaving 14 bases between them. Germline CDR1 and CDR2: SGHNT and YENEEA. This CDR3 contains 13 residues. The CDR3 DNA sequence: TGTGCCAGCAGTCTCCACACTCAGGACGAGCAGTACTTC. Its translation is CASSLHTQDEQYF.

The chain employs TRBV28 and TRBJ2-7, with 7 positions matching TRBD1. This CDR3 region has 16 residues. Germline lookup yields CDR1 MDHEN and CDR2 SYDVKM. Losses at the gene ends were 6 bases for V and 0 bases for J; bases not matched to a gene: 11. CDR3 nucleotides: TGTGCCAGCAGCTTAGACAGGGTCCCTATCTCCTACGAGCAGTACTTC. It yields the protein CASSLDRVPISYEQYF.

This clonotype was seen ten or more times. The genes are TRBV7-3 and TRBJ2-7, with 8 positions matching TRBD1. The CDR3 covers 16 residues. V lost 2 bases to trimming and J lost 3 bases; unmatched junction nucleotides: 9. Germline CDR1 is SGHTA and CDR2 is FQGTGA. The CDR3 reads CASSLDGQGGGYEQYF. Here the CDR3 DNA reads TGTGCCAGCAGCTTAGACGGACAGGGCGGTGGCTACGAGCAGTACTTC.